This T cell receptor beta chain is drawn from a study of graft-versus-host responses after intestinal transplantation. Looking at the study overall: Once they had received anti-thymocyte globulin induction, all recipients took tacrolimus and steroids for around three years.

Overall study results and limits: Marrow from the recipient contained GvH clones, some of which had appeared first in ileum or blood. Early post-transplant falls in HvG clones accompanied the peak levels of circulating GvH clones.

Notes on this clone: Its antigen is unknown.

From germline, CDR1 is MNHNS and CDR2 SASEGT. The CDR3 is 12 residues long. V was shortened by 7 bases and J by 4 bases, with 8 bases between the two germline ends. Sequencing used immunoSEQ multiplex PCR; TCRdb keeps in-frame clones, though not all of them. This table has about 23,000 clones, 85% to 95% appearing once. Sequences were derived from PBMCs, sampled almost 40 days after intestinal transplant. J is TRBJ2-1 and V is TRBV6-1; D is perhaps TRBD1 (6 bases). The TCR originated in a human patient who received an intestinal transplant, so some T cells may come from the graft donor. CDR3 region: CASTTGYNEQFF. For the CDR3, the DNA is TGTGCCAGCACAACAGGGTACAATGAGCAGTTCTTC.